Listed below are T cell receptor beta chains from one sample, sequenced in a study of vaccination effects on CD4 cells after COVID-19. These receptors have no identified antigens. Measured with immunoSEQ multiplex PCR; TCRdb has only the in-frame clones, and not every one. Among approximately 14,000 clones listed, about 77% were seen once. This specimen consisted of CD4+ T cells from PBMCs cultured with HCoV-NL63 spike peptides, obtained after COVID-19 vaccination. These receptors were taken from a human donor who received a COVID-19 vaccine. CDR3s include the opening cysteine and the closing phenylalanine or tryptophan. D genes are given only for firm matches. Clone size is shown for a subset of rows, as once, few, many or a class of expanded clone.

CDR3 protein: CASSIGGPTSGRANEQFF
CDR3 DNA: TGTGCCAGTAGTATAGGGGGGCCGACTAGCGGGAGGGCCAATGAGCAGTTCTTC
D gene: TRBD2
J gene: TRBJ2-1
V gene: TRBV19
clone size: NA

CDR3 protein: CASSEDSGVQYF
CDR3 DNA: TGTGCCAGCAGTGAAGATTCGGGGGTCCAGTACTTC
D gene: NA
J gene: TRBJ2-7
V gene: TRBV6-1
clone size: NA

CDR3 protein: CASSTGTGQISGNTIYF
CDR3 DNA: TGCGCCAGCAGCACAGGGACGGGACAGATCTCTGGAAACACCATATATTTT
D gene: TRBD1
J gene: TRBJ1-3
V gene: TRBV5-1
clone size: NA

CDR3 protein: CASSLDAGTGANEQFF
CDR3 DNA: TGCGCCAGCAGCTTAGACGCCGGGACAGGGGCGAATGAGCAGTTCTTC
D gene: TRBD1
J gene: TRBJ2-1
V gene: TRBV5-1
clone size: once

CDR3 protein: CALRPYGTGELFF
CDR3 DNA: TGTGCCCTAAGGCCTTATGGGACCGGGGAGCTGTTTTTT
D gene: NA
J gene: TRBJ2-2
V gene: TRBV30
clone size: NA

CDR3 protein: CASRFDRGSYNEQFF
CDR3 DNA: TGTGCCAGCAGATTTGACAGGGGTTCATACAATGAGCAGTTCTTC
D gene: TRBD1
J gene: TRBJ2-1
V gene: TRBV7-2
clone size: NA

CDR3 protein: CASSRRTSGGGETQYF
CDR3 DNA: TGTGCCAGCAGCCGCCGGACTAGCGGGGGAGGAGAGACCCAGTACTTC
D gene: TRBD2
J gene: TRBJ2-5
V gene: TRBV7-2
clone size: once

CDR3 protein: CATLTGGNYEQYF
CDR3 DNA: TGTGCCACCTTGACAGGGGGAAACTACGAGCAGTACTTC
D gene: TRBD1
J gene: TRBJ2-7
V gene: TRBV6-6
clone size: NA

CDR3 protein: CASSLNPFTDTQYF
CDR3 DNA: TGTGCCAGCAGCTTAAACCCCTTCACAGATACGCAGTATTTT
D gene: NA
J gene: TRBJ2-3
V gene: TRBV11-2
clone size: NA

CDR3 protein: CASSAGENTEAFF
CDR3 DNA: TGTGCCAGCAGTGCCGGCGAGAACACTGAAGCTTTCTTT
D gene: NA
J gene: TRBJ1-1
V gene: TRBV2
clone size: NA

CDR3 protein: CASSYSGGGYTF
CDR3 DNA: TGTGCCAGCAGTTACTCAGGGGGTGGCTACACCTTC
D gene: NA
J gene: TRBJ1-2
V gene: TRBV6-5
clone size: NA

CDR3 protein: CASSSGAGSYEQYF
CDR3 DNA: TGTGCCAGCAGTTCGGGAGCGGGCTCCTACGAGCAGTACTTC
D gene: NA
J gene: TRBJ2-7
V gene: TRBV27
clone size: few

CDR3 protein: CASQGRLGQPQHF
CDR3 DNA: TGTGCCTCACAGGGGAGATTGGGTCAGCCCCAGCATTTT
D gene: TRBD1
J gene: TRBJ1-5
V gene: TRBV19
clone size: few

CDR3 protein: CAWSVWGNTEAFF
CDR3 DNA: TGTGCCTGGAGTGTATGGGGGAACACTGAAGCTTTCTTT
D gene: NA
J gene: TRBJ1-1
V gene: TRBV30
clone size: NA

CDR3 protein: CASTSEPPTYEQYF
CDR3 DNA: TGTGCCAGCACCTCCGAACCTCCTACCTACGAGCAGTACTTC
D gene: NA
J gene: TRBJ2-7
V gene: TRBV21-1
clone size: NA

CDR3 protein: CASNRGSNSPLHF
CDR3 DNA: TGTGCCAGCAACAGGGGCTCGAATTCACCCCTCCACTTT
D gene: TRBD1
J gene: TRBJ1-6
V gene: TRBV2
clone size: few

CDR3 protein: CAWSVTGLNEQFF
CDR3 DNA: TGTGCCTGGAGCGTAACAGGCCTCAATGAGCAGTTCTTC
D gene: NA
J gene: TRBJ2-1
V gene: TRBV30
clone size: NA

CDR3 protein: CASSSTGEKAPLHF
CDR3 DNA: TGTGCCAGCAGCTCGACAGGGGAGAAGGCACCCCTCCACTTT
D gene: TRBD1
J gene: TRBJ1-6
V gene: TRBV5-4
clone size: NA

CDR3 protein: CASSYYAGVAFQETQYF
CDR3 DNA: TGTGCCAGCAGTTACTATGCGGGGGTCGCTTTCCAAGAGACCCAGTACTTC
D gene: TRBD2
J gene: TRBJ2-5
V gene: TRBV6-2/TRBV6-3
clone size: NA

CDR3 protein: CASRRRLAGTEQYF
CDR3 DNA: TGTGCCAGCAGGAGACGGCTAGCGGGAACTGAGCAGTACTTC
D gene: TRBD2
J gene: TRBJ2-7
V gene: TRBV7-2
clone size: NA

CDR3 protein: CASSYPSISGGPRTQYF
CDR3 DNA: TGTGCCAGCAGTTACCCCTCTATCTCGGGAGGGCCGCGAACGCAGTATTTT
D gene: TRBD2
J gene: TRBJ2-3
V gene: TRBV6-2/TRBV6-3
clone size: NA

CDR3 protein: CASHGRGQGNTIYF
CDR3 DNA: TGTGCCAGCCACGGCAGGGGGCAGGGGAACACCATATATTTT
D gene: TRBD1
J gene: TRBJ1-3
V gene: TRBV6-6
clone size: few

CDR3 protein: CASSPTPGQGKEQFF
CDR3 DNA: TGTGCCAGCTCACCTACTCCGGGACAGGGTAAGGAGCAGTTCTTC
D gene: TRBD1
J gene: TRBJ2-1
V gene: TRBV18
clone size: NA

CDR3 protein: CAISESGIYGYTF
CDR3 DNA: TGTGCCATCAGTGAGTCGGGGATCTATGGCTACACCTTC
D gene: NA
J gene: TRBJ1-2
V gene: TRBV10-3
clone size: NA

CDR3 protein: CASSPDRRYTEAFF
CDR3 DNA: TGTGCCAGCAGTCCGGACAGGAGGTACACTGAAGCTTTCTTT
D gene: TRBD1
J gene: TRBJ1-1
V gene: TRBV27
clone size: once

CDR3 protein: CASNPNRAGTEAFF
CDR3 DNA: TGTGCCAGCAACCCGAACAGGGCCGGCACTGAAGCTTTCTTT
D gene: NA
J gene: TRBJ1-1
V gene: TRBV6-5
clone size: NA

CDR3 protein: CASSLVRGPSNEKLFF
CDR3 DNA: TGTGCCAGCAGCTTAGTAAGGGGGCCGTCAAATGAAAAACTGTTTTTT
D gene: TRBD1
J gene: TRBJ1-4
V gene: TRBV7-8
clone size: NA

CDR3 protein: CASSQADYEQYF
CDR3 DNA: TGTGCCAGCAGCCAAGCGGACTACGAGCAGTACTTC
D gene: NA
J gene: TRBJ2-7
V gene: TRBV3-1/TRBV3-2
clone size: medium-sized

CDR3 protein: CSARGEETQYF
CDR3 DNA: TGCAGTGCTAGGGGGGAGGAGACCCAGTACTTC
D gene: NA
J gene: TRBJ2-5
V gene: TRBV20-1
clone size: NA

CDR3 protein: CASSRDLTVRGRSGTDTQYF
CDR3 DNA: TGCGCCAGCAGCCGAGACTTAACCGTCAGGGGGCGCAGCGGCACAGATACGCAGTATTTT
D gene: TRBD1
J gene: TRBJ2-3
V gene: TRBV4-3
clone size: large

CDR3 protein: CAWSPEETQYF
CDR3 DNA: TGTGCCTGGAGCCCTGAAGAGACCCAGTACTTC
D gene: NA
J gene: TRBJ2-5
V gene: TRBV30
clone size: NA

CDR3 protein: CASSEGQGSPYGYTF
CDR3 DNA: TGTGCCAGCAGTGAGGGACAGGGAAGTCCCTATGGCTACACCTTC
D gene: TRBD1
J gene: TRBJ1-2
V gene: TRBV28
clone size: NA

CDR3 protein: CAISDSQYSYEQYF
CDR3 DNA: TGTGCCATCAGTGATTCGCAATACTCCTACGAGCAGTACTTC
D gene: NA
J gene: TRBJ2-7
V gene: TRBV10-3
clone size: NA

CDR3 protein: CASSSPIRGIWISHQPQHF
CDR3 DNA: TGTGCCAGCAGTTCACCAATCCGGGGGATTTGGATAAGTCATCAGCCCCAGCATTTT
D gene: NA
J gene: TRBJ1-5
V gene: TRBV28
clone size: NA

CDR3 protein: CASSFRGAWGYTF
CDR3 DNA: TGTGCCAGCAGTTTTAGGGGGGCCTGGGGCTACACCTTC
D gene: NA
J gene: TRBJ1-2
V gene: TRBV28
clone size: NA

CDR3 protein: CASSFAVRQRDPTTNEKLFF
CDR3 DNA: TGTGCCAGCAGCTTTGCGGTGCGACAGCGAGACCCTACAACTAATGAAAAACTGTTTTTT
D gene: NA
J gene: TRBJ1-4
V gene: TRBV12-1
clone size: NA

CDR3 protein: CSVGADTQYF
CDR3 DNA: TGCAGCGTTGGGGCAGATACGCAGTATTTT
D gene: NA
J gene: TRBJ2-3
V gene: TRBV29-1
clone size: NA

CDR3 protein: CASSYTDTQYF
CDR3 DNA: TGTGCCAGTAGCTACACAGATACGCAGTATTTT
D gene: NA
J gene: TRBJ2-3
V gene: TRBV19
clone size: NA

CDR3 protein: CASNSDPGRRLFF
CDR3 DNA: TGTGCCAGCAATTCAGATCCGGGGAGGAGGCTCTTTTTC
D gene: NA
J gene: TRBJ2-7
V gene: TRBV27
clone size: NA

CDR3 protein: CASSQEWGGPLHF
CDR3 DNA: TGCGCCAGCAGCCAAGAATGGGGAGGACCCCTCCACTTT
D gene: NA
J gene: TRBJ1-6
V gene: TRBV4-3
clone size: few

CDR3 protein: CASSLGPAYYEQYF
CDR3 DNA: TGCGCCAGCAGCTTGGGTCCCGCATACTACGAGCAGTACTTC
D gene: NA
J gene: TRBJ2-7
V gene: TRBV5-1
clone size: NA

CDR3 protein: CASSSDRGLYEQYF
CDR3 DNA: TGCGCCAGCAGTTCGGACAGGGGACTCTACGAGCAGTACTTC
D gene: TRBD1
J gene: TRBJ2-7
V gene: TRBV5-1
clone size: NA

CDR3 protein: CSVEDKLSTDTQYF
CDR3 DNA: TGCAGCGTTGAAGACAAACTAAGCACAGATACGCAGTATTTT
D gene: NA
J gene: TRBJ2-3
V gene: TRBV29-1
clone size: NA

CDR3 protein: CASQSWEKLFF
CDR3 DNA: TGTGCCAGCCAGTCATGGGAAAAACTGTTTTTT
D gene: NA
J gene: TRBJ1-4
V gene: TRBV6-6
clone size: NA

CDR3 protein: CASRPRLSEAFF
CDR3 DNA: TGTGCCAGCAGACCCAGGCTGTCTGAAGCTTTCTTT
D gene: NA
J gene: TRBJ1-1
V gene: TRBV28
clone size: NA

CDR3 protein: CASSEVTGGNTEAFF
CDR3 DNA: TGTGCCAGCAGTGAAGTAACAGGGGGGAATACTGAAGCTTTCTTT
D gene: TRBD1
J gene: TRBJ1-1
V gene: TRBV2
clone size: once

CDR3 protein: CASSPDLSSYNEQFF
CDR3 DNA: TGTGCCAGCAGCCCCGACTTGAGCTCCTACAATGAGCAGTTCTTC
D gene: NA
J gene: TRBJ2-1
V gene: TRBV5-4
clone size: NA

CDR3 protein: CASSLETEAFF
CDR3 DNA: TGTGCCAGCAGTTTAGAGACTGAAGCTTTCTTT
D gene: NA
J gene: TRBJ1-1
V gene: TRBV12-3/TRBV12-4
clone size: NA

CDR3 protein: CASSPVGVGNQPQHF
CDR3 DNA: TGTGCCAGCAGCCCCGTGGGGGTGGGCAATCAGCCCCAGCATTTT
D gene: NA
J gene: TRBJ1-5
V gene: TRBV5-8
clone size: few

CDR3 protein: CASREGLADYEQYF
CDR3 DNA: TGTGCCAGCAGAGAGGGGCTAGCGGACTACGAGCAGTACTTC
D gene: TRBD2
J gene: TRBJ2-7
V gene: TRBV27
clone size: once

CDR3 protein: CASSSTDTQYF
CDR3 DNA: TGTGCCAGCAGCTCAACAGATACGCAGTATTTT
D gene: NA
J gene: TRBJ2-3
V gene: TRBV5-4
clone size: NA

CDR3 protein: CATSDFGGQGTDTQYF
CDR3 DNA: TGTGCCACCAGTGATTTCGGGGGACAAGGCACAGATACGCAGTATTTT
D gene: NA
J gene: TRBJ2-3
V gene: TRBV24-1
clone size: NA

CDR3 protein: CASSPSGTSVNTGELFF
CDR3 DNA: TGCGCCAGCAGCCCCTCAGGGACTAGCGTTAACACCGGGGAGCTGTTTTTT
D gene: TRBD2
J gene: TRBJ2-2
V gene: TRBV5-1
clone size: NA

CDR3 protein: CASSYPSDLGYTF
CDR3 DNA: TGTGCCAGCAGCTACCCGTCCGATCTCGGATACACCTTC
D gene: NA
J gene: TRBJ1-2
V gene: TRBV11-3
clone size: NA

CDR3 protein: CASRPGTSGSGGTDTQYF
CDR3 DNA: TGCGCCAGCAGACCCGGGACTAGCGGGAGTGGGGGCACAGATACGCAGTATTTT
D gene: TRBD2
J gene: TRBJ2-3
V gene: TRBV5-1
clone size: NA